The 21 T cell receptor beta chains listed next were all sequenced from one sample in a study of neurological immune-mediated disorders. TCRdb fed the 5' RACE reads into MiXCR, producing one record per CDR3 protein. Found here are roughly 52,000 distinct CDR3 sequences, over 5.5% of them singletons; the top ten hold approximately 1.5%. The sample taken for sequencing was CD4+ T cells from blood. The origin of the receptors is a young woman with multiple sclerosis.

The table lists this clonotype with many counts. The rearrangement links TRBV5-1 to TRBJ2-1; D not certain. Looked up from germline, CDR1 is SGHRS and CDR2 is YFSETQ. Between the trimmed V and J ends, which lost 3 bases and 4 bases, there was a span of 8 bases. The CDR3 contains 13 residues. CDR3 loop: CASSSLGYNEQFF. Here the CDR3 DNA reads TGCGCCAGCAGCTCCCTTGGTTACAATGAGCAGTTCTTC.

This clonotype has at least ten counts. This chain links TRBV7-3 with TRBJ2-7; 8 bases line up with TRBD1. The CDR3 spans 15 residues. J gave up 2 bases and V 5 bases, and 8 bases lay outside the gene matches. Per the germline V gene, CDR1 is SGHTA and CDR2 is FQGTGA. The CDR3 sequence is CASSPGTGFAYEQYF. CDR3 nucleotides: TGTGCCAGCAGCCCGGGGACAGGTTTTGCCTACGAGCAGTACTTC.

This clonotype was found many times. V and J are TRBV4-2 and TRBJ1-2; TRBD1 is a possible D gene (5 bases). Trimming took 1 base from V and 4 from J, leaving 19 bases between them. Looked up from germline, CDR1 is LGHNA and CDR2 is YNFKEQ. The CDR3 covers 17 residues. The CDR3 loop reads CASSQVASSGQGYGYTF. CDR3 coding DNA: TGTGCCAGCAGCCAAGTCGCTTCCTCCGGGCAGGGCTATGGCTACACCTTC.

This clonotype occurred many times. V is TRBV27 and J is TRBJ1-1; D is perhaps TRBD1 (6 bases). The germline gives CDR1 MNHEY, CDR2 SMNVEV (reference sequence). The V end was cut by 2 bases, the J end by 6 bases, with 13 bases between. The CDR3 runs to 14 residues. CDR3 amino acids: CASSLPGARSEAFF. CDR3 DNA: TGTGCCAGCAGTTTACCGGGGGCTCGCTCTGAAGCTTTCTTT.

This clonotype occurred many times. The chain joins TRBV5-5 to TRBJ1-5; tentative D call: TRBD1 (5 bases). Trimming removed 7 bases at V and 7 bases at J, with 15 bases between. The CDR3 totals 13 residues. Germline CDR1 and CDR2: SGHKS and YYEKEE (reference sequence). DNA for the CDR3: TGTGCCAGCGCGCAGTGGGGGGACCAGCCCCAGCATTTT. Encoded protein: CASAQWGDQPQHF.

The CDR3 DNA sequence: TGTGCCAGCAGCGGGGACAGGGGGAATGAAAAACTGTTTTTT. Its protein product is CASSGDRGNEKLFF. This chain uses TRBV5-4 with TRBJ1-4, with 11 bases identical to TRBD1. V was clipped by 4 bases and J by 5 bases; unmatched bases: 1. The CDR3 consists of 14 residues. The germline CDR1 and CDR2 sequences are SGHNT and YYREEE (reference sequence).

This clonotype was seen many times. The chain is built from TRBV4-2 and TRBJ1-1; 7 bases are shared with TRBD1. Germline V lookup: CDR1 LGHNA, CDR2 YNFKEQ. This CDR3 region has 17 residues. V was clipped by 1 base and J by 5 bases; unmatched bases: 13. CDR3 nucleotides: TGTGCCAGCAGCCAAGCCCAGGCCAAGGGGGCCGGGACTGAAGCTTTCTTT. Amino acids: CASSQAQAKGAGTEAFF.

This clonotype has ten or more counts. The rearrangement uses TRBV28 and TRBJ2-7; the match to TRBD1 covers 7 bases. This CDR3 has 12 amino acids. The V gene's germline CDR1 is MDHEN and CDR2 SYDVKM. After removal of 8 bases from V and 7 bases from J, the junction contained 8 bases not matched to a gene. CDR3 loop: CASGGRGLEQYV. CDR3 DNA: TGTGCCAGCGGAGGCAGGGGGTTGGAGCAGTACGTC.

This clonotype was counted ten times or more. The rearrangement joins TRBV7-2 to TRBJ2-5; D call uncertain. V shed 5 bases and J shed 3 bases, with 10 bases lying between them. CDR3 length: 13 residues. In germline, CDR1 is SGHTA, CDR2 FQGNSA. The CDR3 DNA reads TGTGCCAGCAGCCCGACTCTGAAAGAGACCCAGTACTTC. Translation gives CASSPTLKETQYF.

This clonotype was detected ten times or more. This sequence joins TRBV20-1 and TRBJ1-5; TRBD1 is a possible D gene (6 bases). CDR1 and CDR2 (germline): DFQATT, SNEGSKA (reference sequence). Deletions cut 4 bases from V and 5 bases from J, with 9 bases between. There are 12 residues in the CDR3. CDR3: CSATRGDQPQHF. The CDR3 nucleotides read TGCAGTGCTACAAGGGGGGATCAGCCCCAGCATTTT.

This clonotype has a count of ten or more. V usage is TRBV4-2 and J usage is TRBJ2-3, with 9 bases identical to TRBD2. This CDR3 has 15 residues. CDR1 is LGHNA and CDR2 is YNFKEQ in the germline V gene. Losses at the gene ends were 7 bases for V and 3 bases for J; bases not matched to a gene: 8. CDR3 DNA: TGTGCCAGCAAGCGCGGGGGGGCGGGTACAGATACGCAGTATTTT. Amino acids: CASKRGGAGTDTQYF.

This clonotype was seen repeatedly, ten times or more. CDR3 residues: CASSQTSGGLNTGELFF. The CDR3 nucleotides read TGTGCCAGCAGCCAGACTAGCGGGGGACTGAACACCGGGGAGCTGTTTTTT. This rearrangement joins TRBV4-2 to TRBJ2-2, with TRBD2 matching 12 bases. There are 17 residues in the CDR3. After removal of 3 bases from V and 1 base from J, the junction contained 3 bases not matched to a gene. Germline V gene sequence: CDR1 LGHNA, CDR2 YNFKEQ.

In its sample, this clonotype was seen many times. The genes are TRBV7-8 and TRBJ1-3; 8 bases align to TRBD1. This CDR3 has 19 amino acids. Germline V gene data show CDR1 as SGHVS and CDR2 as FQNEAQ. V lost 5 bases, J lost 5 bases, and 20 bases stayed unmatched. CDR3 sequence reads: CASSPLEGYRGQGRNTIYF. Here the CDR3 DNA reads TGTGCCAGCAGCCCCCTTGAGGGGTACCGCGGACAGGGCAGAAACACCATATATTTT.

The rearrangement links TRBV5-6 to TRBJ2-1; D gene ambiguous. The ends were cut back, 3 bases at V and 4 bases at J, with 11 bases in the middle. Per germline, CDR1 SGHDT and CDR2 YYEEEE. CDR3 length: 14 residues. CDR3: CASSSVTVYNEQFF. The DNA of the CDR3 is TGTGCCAGCAGCTCGGTGACTGTGTACAATGAGCAGTTCTTC.

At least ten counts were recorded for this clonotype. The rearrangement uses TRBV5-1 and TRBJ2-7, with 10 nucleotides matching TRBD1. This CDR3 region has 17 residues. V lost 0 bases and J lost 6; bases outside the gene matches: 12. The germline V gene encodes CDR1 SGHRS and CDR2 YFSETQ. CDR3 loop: CASSLVMRTGGAAEQYF. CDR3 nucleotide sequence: TGCGCCAGCAGCTTGGTAATGAGGACAGGGGGAGCCGCCGAGCAGTACTTC.

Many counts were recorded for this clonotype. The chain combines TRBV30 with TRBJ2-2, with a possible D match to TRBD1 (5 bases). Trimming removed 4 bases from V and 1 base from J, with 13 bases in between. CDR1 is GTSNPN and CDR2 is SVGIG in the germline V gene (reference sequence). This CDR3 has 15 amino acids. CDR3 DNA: TGTGCCTGGAATATAGACAGAAGGAACACCGGGGAGCTGTTTTTT. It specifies CAWNIDRRNTGELFF.

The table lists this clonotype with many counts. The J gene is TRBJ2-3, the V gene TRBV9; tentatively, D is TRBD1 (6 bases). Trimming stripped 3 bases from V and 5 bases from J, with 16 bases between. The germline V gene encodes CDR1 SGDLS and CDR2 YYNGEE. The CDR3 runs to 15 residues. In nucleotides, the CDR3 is TGTGCCAGCAGCGCCCGAGGGACAAATAGAGATACGCAGTATTTT. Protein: CASSARGTNRDTQYF.

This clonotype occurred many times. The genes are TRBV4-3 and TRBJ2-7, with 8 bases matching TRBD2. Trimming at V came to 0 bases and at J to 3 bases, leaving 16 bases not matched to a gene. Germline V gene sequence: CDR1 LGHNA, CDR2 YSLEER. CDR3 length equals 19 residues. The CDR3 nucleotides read TGCGCCAGCAGCCAAGATGGGGGAGACGAAGCGGGAGCTGTCTACGAGCAGTACGTC. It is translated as CASSQDGGDEAGAVYEQYV.

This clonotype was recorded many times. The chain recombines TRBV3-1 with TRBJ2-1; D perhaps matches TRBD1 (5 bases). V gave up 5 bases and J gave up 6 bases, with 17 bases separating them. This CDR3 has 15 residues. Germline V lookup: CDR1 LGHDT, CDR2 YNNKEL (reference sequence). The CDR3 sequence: CASSAQANFFNEQFF. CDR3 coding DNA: TGTGCCAGCAGCGCACAGGCGAACTTCTTCAATGAGCAGTTCTTC.

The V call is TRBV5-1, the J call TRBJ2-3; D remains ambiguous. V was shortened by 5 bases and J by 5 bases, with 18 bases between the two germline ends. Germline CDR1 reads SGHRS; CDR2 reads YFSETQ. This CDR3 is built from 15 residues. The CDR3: CASSSIGRGRDTQYF. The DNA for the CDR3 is TGCGCCAGCAGTTCCATAGGACGAGGACGAGATACGCAGTATTTT.

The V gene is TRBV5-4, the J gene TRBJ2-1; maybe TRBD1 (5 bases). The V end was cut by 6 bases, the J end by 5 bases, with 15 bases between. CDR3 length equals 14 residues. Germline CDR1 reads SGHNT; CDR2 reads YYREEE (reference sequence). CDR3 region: CASTNGASNNEQFF. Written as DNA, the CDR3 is TGTGCCAGCACCAATGGGGCGTCCAACAATGAGCAGTTCTTC.